The clone carrying this T cell receptor (beta chain) was observed a single time. Its antigen is undetermined. The CDR3 is made up of 12 amino acids. Trimming took 10 bases from V and 4 from J, leaving 13 bases between them. CDR1 and CDR2 (germline): MDHEN, SYDVKM. Donors were nominally healthy when sampled, though unrecorded immune exposures were likely. This sample was included in a study of cytomegalovirus exposure and HLA in healthy donors. The PCR used 60 Vbeta and 13 Jbeta primers. Generated by immunoSEQ multiplex PCR, the TCRdb table keeps only in-frame clones and is missing some. The table includes some 80,000 clones, over 60% detected once. Study-level points and caveats: As a later analysis showed, several of the most significant clusters appeared to be linked to common viral pathogens.

The chain uses TRBV28 and TRBJ1-1; D gene ambiguous. The sequenced sample consisted of PBMCs. This receptor was obtained from a male donor in good health and CMV-seropositive. As DNA, the CDR3 is TGTGCCACCTTAAACACCGCCACTGAAGCTTTCTTT. Protein product: CATLNTATEAFF.